This T cell receptor (beta chain) was documented in a study of T cells in Graves' hyperthyroidism and ophthalmopathy. RNA transcripts gave rise to amplified TCR beta CDR3 regions. Initially, a first-round RT-PCR of the TCR CDR3 employed the HTBI primer set. TCRdb re-analysed the multiplex PCR reads in MiXCR, keeping a single row per CDR3 protein. The top ten clones hold approximately 8.2% of a sample with under 700,000 distinct CDR3 sequences, roughly 50% of them seen once. The CDR3 sequence is 14 residues long. Germline lookup yields CDR1 GTSNPN and CDR2 SVGIG (reference sequence). Unmatched junction bases numbered 6, after V lost 2 bases and J lost 7 bases.

This receptor was taken from a woman aged 18-29 years with Graves' hyperthyroidism. The chain employs TRBV30 and TRBJ1-5; 9 nucleotides agree with TRBD1. Sequenced sample: peripheral blood or thyroid tissue (not recorded which). The DNA for the CDR3 is TGTGCCTGGAGTCCCGGGACAGGGAAACAGCCCCAGCATTTT. Protein: CAWSPGTGKQPQHF.